The 20 T cell receptor beta chains below all came from one sample that was sequenced in a study of metastatic and nonmetastatic thyroid tumors. Until they underwent thyroid surgery, no patient had received any treatment. TCRdb used MiXCR to call clones anew from the PCR reads. The repertoire holds tens of thousands of clones, with 23% as singletons. Specimen: blood. All receptors come from a female donor with papillary thyroid cancer or a benign thyroid nodule (not recorded which). Some clones in this sample may be carry-over from other donors' samples.

For this clone: A single base separates this from a much larger clone, so it may be a read error. The CDR3 does not close with the conserved phenylalanine or tryptophan, likely indicating a read error. The chain is built from TRBV6-2 or TRBV6-3 and TRBJ2-7; no reliable D call. The germline gives CDR1 MNHEY, CDR2 SVGEGT. The CDR3 length is 15 residues. Trimming took off 3 bases at V and 1 base at J, with 13 bases between the two ends. CDR3: CASSYPHLTSYEQYS. CDR3 nucleotides: TGTGCCAGCAGTTATCCACACCTAACGTCCTACGAGCAGTACTCC.

V gene TRBV5-1 combines with J gene TRBJ2-3; D is unclear. V lost 0 bases, J lost 4 bases, and 9 bases lay in between. The CDR3 sequence is 14 residues long. Germline CDR1 reads SGHRS; CDR2 reads YFSETQ. The CDR3 here is CASSLGRVSDTQYF. In DNA form, the CDR3 reads TGCGCCAGCAGCTTGGGTAGGGTTTCAGATACGCAGTATTTT.

This clone was seen a handful of times. The CDR3 nucleotides read TGTGCCAGCACTCGCCAAAAGGCAGATACATTGAACACTGAAGCTTTCTTT. This gives the protein CASTRQKADTLNTEAFF. The J gene is TRBJ1-1, the V gene TRBV28; D gene uncertain. This CDR3 is built from 17 residues. Germline values: CDR1 MDHEN, CDR2 SYDVKM. Trimming took 7 bases from V and 0 from J, leaving 21 bases between them.

Note on this clone: No conserved phenylalanine or tryptophan ends this CDR3, so it is likely a read error. The chain uses TRBV3-1 and TRBJ2-3; TRBD2 agrees at 15 bases. This CDR3 is built from 19 residues. CDR1 and CDR2 from the germline V gene are LGHDT and YNNKEL (reference sequence). This CDR3 is CASSQLGLAGGPSTDSQYL. The CDR3 DNA reads as TGTGCCAGCAGCCAACTCGGACTAGCGGGAGGGCCTAGCACAGATTCGCAGTATCTT.

This clone showed up many times. The rearrangement links TRBV27 to TRBJ2-3; TRBD1 matches at 8 bases. The J segment lost 4 bases and the V segment lost 4 bases, leaving 10 bases of the junction unmatched. The CDR3 is made up of 16 amino acids. Per the germline V gene, CDR1 is MNHEY and CDR2 is SMNVEV (reference sequence). CDR3 loop: CASSSRTGRGPDTQYF. Here the CDR3 DNA reads TGTGCCAGCAGTTCCCGGACAGGGCGAGGTCCAGATACGCAGTATTTT.

The chain carries TRBV19 and TRBJ2-1; 10 bases line up with TRBD2. The germline V gene encodes CDR1 LNHDA and CDR2 SQIVND (reference sequence). CDR3 length: 14 residues. Trimming removed 5 bases from V and 8 bases from J; junction bases left unmatched: 6. CDR3 coding DNA: TGTGCCAGTAGTCTAGCGGGAGTTAGCCATGAGCAGTTCTTC. Translating it yields CASSLAGVSHEQFF.

This clone appeared a single time. The chain combines TRBV2 with TRBJ1-5; a possible D gene is TRBD1 (5 bases). The germline V gene encodes CDR1 SNHLY and CDR2 FYNNEI. The CDR3 has 14 residues. The V gene lost 5 bases and the J gene lost 4 bases, with 12 bases spanning the gap. The CDR3 region has the DNA TGTGCCAGCAGTACCCAGCCAGGGAATCAGCCCCAGCATTTT. Its protein product is CASSTQPGNQPQHF. Full variable domain (remainder filled in from reference TRBV2 and TRBJ1-5): EPEVTQTPSHQVTQMGQEVILRCVPISNHLYFYWYRQILGQKVEFLVSFYNNEISEKSEIFDDQFSVERPDGSNFTLKIRSTKLEDSAMYFCASSTQPGNQPQHFGDGTRLSIL.

Concerning this clone itself: An end of the junction does not agree with germline; a read error may underlie this. The chain employs TRBV11-2 and TRBJ2-7, with unresolved D. The CDR3 consists of 13 residues. Per germline, CDR1 SGHAT and CDR2 FQNNGV. The CDR3 here is CSSSLSIPYEQEF. The CDR3 DNA reads as TGTTCCAGCAGCTTATCTATCCCCTACGAGCAGGAATTC.

Comment on this clone: Compared with germline, one end of the junction differs, possibly owing to a read error. V is TRBV27 and J is TRBJ2-1; 9 bases match TRBD2. This CDR3 has 15 residues. Germline V lookup: CDR1 MNHEY, CDR2 SMNVEV (reference sequence). This CDR3 is CAGSSWGTSSYEQFF. The CDR3 DNA sequence: TGTGCCGGCAGTTCGTGGGGGACTAGCAGCTATGAGCAGTTCTTC.

The chain recombines TRBV27 with TRBJ1-1; D call uncertain. Germline V CDR1 and CDR2: MNHEY, SMNVEV (reference sequence). This CDR3 has 16 amino acids. Trimming shortened V by 5 bases and J by 2 bases, and 18 bases separated the two germline ends. CDR3 sequence: CASSKTWYSSNTEAFF. DNA for the CDR3: TGTGCCAGCAGTAAGACTTGGTACAGCTCTAACACTGAAGCTTTCTTT.

By share, this clone ranks as medium-sized (0.01 to 0.1%). In nucleotides, the CDR3 is TGTGCCAGCAGACGACCGGGACGTTATCCCAAGCAGTACTTC. Translated, it gives CASRRPGRYPKQYF. The J gene is TRBJ2-7, the V gene TRBV28; possibly TRBD1 or TRBD2 for D (5 bases each). V was shortened by 6 bases and J by 8 bases, with 20 bases between the two germline ends. CDR1 is MDHEN, CDR2 SYDVKM, per germline. This CDR3 is built from 14 residues.

This clone was seen at least ten times. The chain uses TRBV2 and TRBJ1-5; D uncertain. Germline V gene data show CDR1 as SNHLY and CDR2 as FYNNEI. This CDR3 has 14 residues. The V end was cut by 4 bases, the J end by 3 bases, with 10 bases between. The DNA of the CDR3 is TGTGCCAGCAGTGCCCGGGCCGACAATCAGCCCCAGCATTTT. This gives the protein CASSARADNQPQHF.

The table lists this clone with many counts. CDR3 sequence (DNA): TGTGCCTGGTACTCGGACGGGGCGCCACATGAGCAGTTCTTC. Its protein is CAWYSDGAPHEQFF. The J gene is TRBJ2-1, the V gene TRBV30, with D possibly being TRBD1 or TRBD2 (5 bases each). Germline assignment: CDR1 GTSNPN and CDR2 SVGIG (reference sequence). V lost 5 bases, J lost 8 bases, and 19 bases lay in between. This CDR3 is 14 amino acids long.

The DNA for the CDR3 is TGCAGTGCTAGGACAGGGGGCGCGAAGGAGCAGTACTTC. It translates to CSARTGGAKEQYF. J is TRBJ2-7 and V is TRBV20-1; TRBD1 matches 10 bases. CDR1 DFQATT and CDR2 SNEGSKA come from the germline V gene (reference sequence). V was pared by 3 bases and J by 7 bases, with 6 bases of the junction left unmatched. The CDR3 spans 13 residues.

By sample fraction, this clone is medium-sized. This CDR3 reads CASSGAGTWTSSYEQYF. CDR3 sequence (DNA): TGTGCCAGCAGTGGGGCAGGGACTTGGACCAGTTCCTACGAGCAGTACTTC. The rearrangement joins TRBV27 to TRBJ2-7; D perhaps matches TRBD2 (6 bases). Deletions cut 5 bases from V and 1 base from J, with 21 bases between. There are 17 residues in the CDR3. Germline loops: CDR1 MNHEY, CDR2 SMNVEV (reference sequence).

A word on this clone: The final CDR3 position lacks the conserved phenylalanine or tryptophan, pointing to a likely read error. The CDR3 spells CASSHYPSDNSPLHS. CDR3 in DNA: TGCGCCAGCAGCCACTATCCGTCGGATAATTCACCCCTCCACTCT. The rearrangement joins TRBV4-1 to TRBJ1-6; D unresolved. The germline CDR1 and CDR2 sequences are MGHRA and YSYEKL. V was trimmed by 3 bases and J by 5 bases, leaving 11 bases between them. The length of the CDR3 is 15 residues.

In its sample, this clone was seen many times. This chain connects TRBV27 to TRBJ1-5, with no clear D. The CDR3 extends over 15 amino acids. Germline V gene data show CDR1 as MNHEY and CDR2 as SMNVEV (reference sequence). Trimming removed 7 bases at V and 0 bases at J, with 13 bases between. CDR3 nucleotides: TGTGCCAGCAAGATTTGGCCGAATAGCAATCAGCCCCAGCATTTT. This sequence encodes CASKIWPNSNQPQHF.

A note on this clone: A read error may produce the germline difference seen at one junction end. This chain connects TRBV5-6 to TRBJ2-6, with D uncertain. The CDR3 has 17 amino acids. CDR1 is SGHDT, CDR2 YYEEEE, per germline. The CDR3 nucleotides read TGTGCCAGCCGCTTGCGGCGGCCGAGCTCTGGGGCCAACGTCCTGACTTTC. It translates to CASRLRRPSSGANVLTF.

This clone is medium-sized by share. The rearrangement joins TRBV6-1 to TRBJ2-1; the match to TRBD2 covers 7 bases. Germline CDR1 MNHNS, CDR2 SASEGT. The CDR3 extends over 16 amino acids. The V and J ends lost 1 base and 2 bases, in that order; junction bases with no gene match: 5. This CDR3 is CASSEGSSGAYNEQFF. The CDR3 nucleotides read TGTGCCAGCAGTGAAGGGTCAAGCGGGGCCTACAATGAGCAGTTCTTC.

As to this clone: Given the absence of the conserved phenylalanine or tryptophan at the CDR3 end, a read error is likely. The chain couples TRBV6-2 or TRBV6-3 to TRBJ2-1, with TRBD2 as a possible D gene (5 bases). CDR1 is MNHEY, CDR2 SVGEGT, per germline. The CDR3 has 16 amino acids. The CDR3 nucleotides read TGTGCGAGCAGTTCCACTTTAGCGTGGGTATACAATGAGCAGTTCTAC. The encoded protein is CASSSTLAWVYNEQFY.